Described below is a single T cell receptor (beta chain) sequence and its context. This entry comes from a study of T cell changes during pregnancy in multiple sclerosis. The length of the CDR3 is 15 residues. Germline CDR1 and CDR2: SNHLY and FYNNEI. V lost 10 bases, J lost 7 bases, and 17 bases stayed unmatched. TCRdb keeps only in-frame clones here, not all; method: immunoSEQ multiplex PCR. Of around 57,000 clones detected, 89% appear once; the ten largest clones hold 2.5% to 3%. The genes are TRBV2 and TRBJ1-2; 8 nucleotides line up with TRBD1. Material: peripheral blood, obtained in the first trimester of pregnancy. This TCR came from a female donor with multiple sclerosis, enrolled in a pregnancy study. CDR3 in amino acids: CATRQDRDLPGGYTF. The CDR3 region has the DNA TGTGCCACCCGTCAGGACAGGGATCTGCCAGGTGGCTACACCTTC.